This T cell receptor (beta chain) was obtained from a study of human T cells and chemical hapten exposure. With 6 bases clipped from V and 1 base from J, the junction kept 3 bases outside the gene matches. There are 15 residues in the CDR3. The germline CDR1 and CDR2 sequences are ENHRY and SYGVKD. This clonotype turned up a few times. Time point defined: patch test 1, 2 weeks after DPC sensitization. The treatment was: therapeutic diphenylcyclopropenone sensitization with weekly scalp DPC. In TCRdb, the RACE reads were re-called with MiXCR into one record per CDR3 protein. The repertoire holds approximately 90,000 distinct CDR3 sequences, with approximately 10% as singletons.

The material was whole blood, obtained in connection with sensitization to the hapten diphenylcyclopropenone (DPC). The receptor was isolated from a man between 40 and 49 years old with alopecia areata. Some clones in this sample may be carry-over from other donors' samples. V usage is TRBV10-3 and J usage is TRBJ2-3; TRBD2 matches 11 bases. CDR3 in amino acids: CAISSGLAGTDTQYF. The CDR3 DNA sequence: TGTGCCATCAGCTCGGGACTAGCGGGCACAGATACGCAGTATTTT.